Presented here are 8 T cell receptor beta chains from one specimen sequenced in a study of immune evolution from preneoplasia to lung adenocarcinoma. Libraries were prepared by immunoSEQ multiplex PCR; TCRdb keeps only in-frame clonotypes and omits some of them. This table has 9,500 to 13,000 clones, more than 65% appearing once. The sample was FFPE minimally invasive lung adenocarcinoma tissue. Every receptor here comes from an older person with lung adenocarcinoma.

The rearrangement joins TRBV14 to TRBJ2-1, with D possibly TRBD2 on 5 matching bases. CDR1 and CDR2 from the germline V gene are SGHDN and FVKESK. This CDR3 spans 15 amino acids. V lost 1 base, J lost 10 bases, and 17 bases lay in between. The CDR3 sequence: CASSQGGGSLREQFF. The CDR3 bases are TGTGCCAGCAGCCAAGGTGGCGGGTCTCTGCGGGAGCAGTTCTTC.

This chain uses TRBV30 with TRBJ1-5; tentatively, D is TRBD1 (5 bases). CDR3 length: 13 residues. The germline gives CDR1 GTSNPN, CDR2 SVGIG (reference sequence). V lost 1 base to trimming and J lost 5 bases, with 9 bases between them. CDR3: CAWSERGDQPQHF. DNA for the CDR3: TGTGCCTGGAGTGAGAGGGGCGATCAGCCCCAGCATTTT.

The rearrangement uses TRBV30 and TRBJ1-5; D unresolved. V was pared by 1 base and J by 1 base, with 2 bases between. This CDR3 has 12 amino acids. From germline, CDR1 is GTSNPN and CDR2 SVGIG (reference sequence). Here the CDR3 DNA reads TGTGCCTGGAGTGCCAGCAATCAGCCCCAGCATTTT. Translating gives CAWSASNQPQHF.

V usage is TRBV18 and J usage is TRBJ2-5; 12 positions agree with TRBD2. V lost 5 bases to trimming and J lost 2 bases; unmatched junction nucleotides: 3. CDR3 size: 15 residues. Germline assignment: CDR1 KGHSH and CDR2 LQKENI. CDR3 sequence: CASSSTSGRQETQYF. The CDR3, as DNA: TGTGCCAGCTCATCGACTAGCGGGAGACAAGAGACCCAGTACTTC.

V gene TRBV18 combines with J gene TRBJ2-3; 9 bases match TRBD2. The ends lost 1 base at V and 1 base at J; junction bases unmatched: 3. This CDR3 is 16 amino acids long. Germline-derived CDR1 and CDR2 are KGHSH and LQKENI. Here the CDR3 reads CASSPRREGGTDTQYF. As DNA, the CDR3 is TGTGCCAGCTCACCACGGCGGGAGGGCGGCACAGATACGCAGTATTTT.

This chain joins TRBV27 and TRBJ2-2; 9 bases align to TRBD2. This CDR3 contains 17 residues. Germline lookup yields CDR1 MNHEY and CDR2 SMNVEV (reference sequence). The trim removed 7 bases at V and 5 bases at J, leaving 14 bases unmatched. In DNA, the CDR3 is TGTGCCAGCACCTCGGGTAGCGGGAGCGCCCTGACCGGGGAGCTGTTTTTT. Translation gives CASTSGSGSALTGELFF.

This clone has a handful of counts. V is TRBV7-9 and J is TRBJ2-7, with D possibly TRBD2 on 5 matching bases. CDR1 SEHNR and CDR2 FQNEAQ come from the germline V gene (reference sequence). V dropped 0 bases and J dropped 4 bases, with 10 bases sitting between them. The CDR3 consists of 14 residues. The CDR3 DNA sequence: TGTGCCAGCAGCTTAGCTGGACGGAGGTACGAGCAGTACTTC. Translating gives CASSLAGRRYEQYF. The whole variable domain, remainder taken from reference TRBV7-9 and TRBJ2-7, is DTGVSQNPRHKITKRGQNVTFRCDPISEHNRLYWYRQTLGQGPEFLTYFQNEAQLEKSRLLSDRFSAERPKGSFSTLEIQRTEQGDSAMYLCASSLAGRRYEQYFGPGTRLTVT.

The CDR3 bases are TGTGCCAGCAGCTCCGGGACGGCTCCGGGCACCGGGGAGCTGTTTTTT. Its protein is CASSSGTAPGTGELFF. The chain combines TRBV5-8 with TRBJ2-2; possibly TRBD1 or TRBD2 for D (5 bases each). The CDR3 has 16 amino acids. The germline V and J ends were trimmed by 3 bases and 4 bases, with 16 bases remaining between them. The germline gives CDR1 SGHTS, CDR2 YDEGEE.